This TCR beta chain was identified during a study of CD8 T cells in Susac syndrome. Trimming cost V 6 bases and J 5 bases; bases outside gene matches: 4. CDR3 length: 14 residues. RNA, at about 0.45 to 1 ug, was reverse transcribed with random hexamers. Each CDR3 protein gets one entry after TCRdb re-called the immunoSEQ multiplex PCR reads with MiXCR. The sample includes 170,000 or so distinct CDR3 sequences, approximately 93% of them seen just once. The chain combines TRBV12-3 or TRBV12-4 with TRBJ2-3; 11 bases match TRBD1. The origin of this receptor is a human donor with multiple sclerosis. The sequenced sample consisted of CD4+ T cells from PBMCs. CDR3 residues: CASRPGTGGDTQYF. The CDR3, as DNA: TGTGCCAGCAGACCCGGGACAGGGGGAGATACGCAGTATTTT.